Sequencing of this T cell receptor beta chain was carried out in a study of blood T cell repertoires in COVID-19. About the research overall: Spain, Italy and the United States supplied samples that represented acute and convalescent COVID-19. Sources were T cells, B-cell-depleted T cells, or PBMCs; the material itself was cDNA or gDNA.

Original methodology: Cell counts per sample came from amplifying reference gene primers. Some clones are missing from TCRdb's copy, which holds only in-frame ones; the method was immunoSEQ multiplex PCR. V and J calls and clone size follow that table, whereas D and trimming were derived from the DNA. The data show 100,000 to 150,000 clones, about 80% seen once. Germline CDR1 is DFQATT and CDR2 is SNEGSKA (reference sequence). Trimming took off 3 bases at V and 8 bases at J, with 7 bases between the two ends. The CDR3 has 10 residues. Sequencing was performed on peripheral blood. V and J are TRBV20-1 and TRBJ1-2; D is possibly TRBD1 (6 bases). The source is a woman aged 45-65 years with acute or convalescent COVID-19. The CDR3 loop is CSARQGGYTF. The CDR3, as DNA: TGCAGTGCTAGGCAGGGGGGCTACACCTTC.